This T cell receptor (beta chain) comes out of a study of blood T cell repertoires in COVID-19 (TCRdb year 2020). About the study as a whole: Collaborator samples came from the United States, Italy and Spain and covered acute and convalescent phases of COVID-19. The material from the prospective study consisted of cDNA or gDNA derived from T cells, B-cell-depleted T cells, or PBMCs. Subjects who had been exposed to COVID-19, were actively infected with it, or had recovered from it provided the deeply sampled blood TCRbeta repertoires that made up the dataset. The repertoires were released in a freely available public database meant as a resource for research on the immune response to SARS-CoV-2. Samples were obtained from the ongoing ImmuneRACE study (first 160 participants) and from some 1,300 subjects provided by 6 global collaborators. A de-identified subject ID, COVID-19 status, age in years and sex were almost always included in the sample metadata. Where available, HLA class I and class II types were obtained from metadata supplied by the sample provider rather than from assay-based typing.

The paper as a whole reports these results and caveats: Clinical and demographic metadata were provided uncurated, with the amount varying by source and participant.

The germline V gene (reference sequence) supplies CDR1 SEHNR and CDR2 FQNEAQ. The CDR3 runs 16 amino acids, cysteine and phenylalanine included. Only CDR3 DNA is held: 48 bases, read in frame from base 1. Trimming takes 5 bases off V and 2 bases off J; junction bases not matched to a gene: 9. In Seattle, one collaborating source enrolled patients while the infection was active and tracked those patients longitudinally over the course of disease. Each collaborating institution followed its own protocols to collect whole blood in K2EDTA tubes. For TCRbeta analysis, collaborators shipped samples as frozen whole blood, isolated PBMCs, or DNA extracted from either of those sample types. TCRbeta CDR3 regions were amplified from genomic DNA using the immunoSEQ Assay, a bias-controlled multiplex PCR. On the study's bioinformatics: Nucleated cell counts per sample were estimated from amplification of reference gene primers within the assay. To quantify the absolute abundance of each unique TCRbeta CDR3 rearrangement, sequence reads were collapsed and filtered. For each sample, productive Simpson clonality was calculated as the square root of Simpson's diversity index over productive rearrangements. TCRdb took this table from immuneACCESS and kept in-frame rearrangements with V and J called. Such tables lack part of the clones; where checked against another copy, unresolved V genes explain under half of the gap, and the rest is unexplained. D and trimming were read from the DNA, whereas the V and J calls and clone size are those reported in that table. The sample table lists some 200,000 clones, less than 95% of them with a count of one. The top ten constitute roughly 0.76% of the sample.

Points on this clone: Its recognized antigen is unknown. No base quality values were provided; no much bigger clone lies one nucleotide off.

The V and J genes are TRBV7-9 and TRBJ2-5, with TRBD1 identical over 9 junction bases. This clonotype was sampled from a man aged 25 to 40 with COVID-19, enrolled during active disease. The sequencing sample was made of peripheral blood. CDR3 reads: CASSGPVGQGQETQYF. The DNA reads as follows: TGTGCCAGCAGCGGCCCCGTTGGACAGGGGCAAGAGACCCAGTACTTC.